This T cell receptor beta chain was documented in a study of shared clonotypes between healthy human individuals. Overall study: CD4 naive and memory got three plates each, CD8 naive two, CD8 memory one.

CD8 cells classed as naive were CD45RO-negative and positively selected for CCR7, excluding terminally differentiated effector memory CD45RA+ cells. The assay used deep level. The method was immunoSEQ multiplex PCR; TCRdb's version includes in-frame clones alone and lacks a portion of them. The table shows about 680,000 clones, with around 92% occurring only once. General study points: Memory subsets generally showed smaller estimated richness than naive subsets did. Donors were few, which limited the genetic and exposure-history diversity represented.

With regard to this clone: Its specificity is not known.

This sequence was found in a man aged 30 to 45 in good health. Material for sequencing was naive CD8+ T cells sorted from blood.

The CDR3 loop is CATSRGDTGKRGYTF. The DNA of the CDR3 is TGTGCCACCAGCAGAGGTGATACAGGGAAGAGAGGCTACACCTTC. This sequence joins TRBV15 and TRBJ1-2, with D maybe TRBD1 (6 bases). Germline V gene sequence: CDR1 LNHNV, CDR2 YYDKDF (reference sequence). V dropped 1 base and J dropped 8 bases, with 17 bases sitting between them. CDR3 length: 15 amino acids. Looking up the rest from reference TRBV15 and TRBJ1-2 gives the full variable domain: DAMVIQNPRYQVTQFGKPVTLSCSQTLNHNVMYWYQQKSSQAPKLLFHYYDKDFNNEADTPDNFQSRRPNTSFCFLDIRSPGLGDTAMYLCATSRGDTGKRGYTFGSGTRLTVV.